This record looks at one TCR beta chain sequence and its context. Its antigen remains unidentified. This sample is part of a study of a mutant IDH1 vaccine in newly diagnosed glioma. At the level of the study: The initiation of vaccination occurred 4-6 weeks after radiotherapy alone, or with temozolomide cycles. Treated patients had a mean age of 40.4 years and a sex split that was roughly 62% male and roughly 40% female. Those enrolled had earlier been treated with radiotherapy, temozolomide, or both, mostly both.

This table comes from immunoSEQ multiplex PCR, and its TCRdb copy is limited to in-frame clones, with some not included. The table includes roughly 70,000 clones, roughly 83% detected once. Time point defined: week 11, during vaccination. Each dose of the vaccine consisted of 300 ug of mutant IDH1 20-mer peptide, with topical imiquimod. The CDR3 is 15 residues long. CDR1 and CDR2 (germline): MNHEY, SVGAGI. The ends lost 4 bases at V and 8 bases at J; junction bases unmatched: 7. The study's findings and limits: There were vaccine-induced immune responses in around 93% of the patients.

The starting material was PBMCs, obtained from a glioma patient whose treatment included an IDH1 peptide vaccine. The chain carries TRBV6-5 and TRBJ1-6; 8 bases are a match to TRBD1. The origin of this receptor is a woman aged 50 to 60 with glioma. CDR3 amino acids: CASSFSGTGDSPLHF. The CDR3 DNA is TGTGCCAGCAGTTTTTCCGGGACAGGAGATTCACCCCTCCACTTT.